The 6 T cell receptor beta chains presented below share a single source sample, sequenced in a study of blood T cell repertoires in COVID-19. Profiled with immunoSEQ multiplex PCR; TCRdb holds only in-frame clones, not every one. The repertoire includes around 7,000 clones, 89% of them detected once, and 8.5% sits in the top ten. The sample consisted of peripheral blood. Receptors were obtained from a human donor in a cohort sampled during active COVID-19. The donor label of this sample is uncertain.

The V gene is TRBV6-5, the J gene TRBJ1-5, with no clear D. The V and J ends lost 9 bases and 8 bases respectively, with 17 bases between them. Germline V CDR1 and CDR2: MNHEY, SVGAGI. There are 13 residues in the CDR3. CDR3 amino acids: CASSGTEGEPQHF. The CDR3 nucleotides are TGTGCCAGTTCGGGTACGGAGGGAGAGCCCCAGCATTTT.

The chain has TRBV4-1 and TRBJ2-1, with 9 nucleotides matching TRBD2. CDR1 is MGHRA, CDR2 YSYEKL, per germline. J lost 6 bases, V lost 6 bases, and 6 bases had no gene match. The CDR3 sequence is 14 residues long. The CDR3 sequence is CASSLSGSFNEQFF. CDR3 bases: TGCGCCAGCAGTCTTAGCGGGAGTTTCAATGAGCAGTTCTTC.

The chain joins TRBV15 to TRBJ2-3; TRBD1 agrees at 10 bases. V shed 1 base, J shed 2 bases, and the junction held 15 bases outside the gene matches. The CDR3 runs to 20 residues. Per germline, CDR1 LNHNV and CDR2 YYDKDF (reference sequence). In nucleotides, the CDR3 is TGTGCCACCAGCAGAGTGGGGACAGGGGTCCCCATCTCTTCCACAGATACGCAGTATTTT. Translating it yields CATSRVGTGVPISSTDTQYF.

V is TRBV5-5 and J is TRBJ1-5; TRBD1 aligns across 8 bases. In germline, CDR1 is SGHKS, CDR2 YYEKEE (reference sequence). CDR3 size: 13 residues. J gave up 4 bases and V 4 bases, and 1 base lay outside the gene matches. CDR3 DNA: TGTGCCAGCAGCGGGACAGGAAATCAGCCCCAGCATTTT. It yields the protein CASSGTGNQPQHF.

The chain is built from TRBV5-1 and TRBJ1-2; the match to TRBD1 covers 8 bases. The trim removed 1 base at V and 2 bases at J, leaving 4 bases unmatched. The CDR3 loop spans 15 amino acids. The germline V gene has CDR1 SGHRS and CDR2 YFSETQ. The CDR3 region is CASSLSGDRNYGYTF. The CDR3 nucleotides are TGCGCCAGCAGCTTGTCGGGGGACAGGAACTATGGCTACACCTTC.

A single count supports this clone. The V gene is TRBV5-1, the J gene TRBJ2-1; TRBD2 aligns across 11 bases. This CDR3 comprises 14 residues. Per germline, CDR1 SGHRS and CDR2 YFSETQ. With 6 bases clipped from V and 9 bases from J, the junction kept 8 bases outside the gene matches. CDR3 nucleotides: TGCGCCAGCACCCATACTAGCGGGAGCATTGAGCAGTTCTTC. This translates into CASTHTSGSIEQFF.